One and the same sample provided the 3 T cell receptor beta chains below, sequenced in a study of blood T cell repertoires in COVID-19. Assay used: immunoSEQ multiplex PCR; TCRdb lists only in-frame clones, some missing. The sample contains 150,000 to 200,000 clones, around 87% of which appear only once. The material sequenced was PBMCs or T cells enriched from blood (not recorded which). The receptors here all came from a woman between 40 and 50 years old in a cohort exposed to, infected with or recovered from COVID-19 (not recorded which).

This clone came up a few times. The rearrangement uses TRBV3-1 (or the pseudogene TRBV3-2) and TRBJ2-6; D possibly corresponds to TRBD2 (5 bases). Trimming pared 4 bases from V and 3 bases from J, leaving 10 bases between. CDR3 size: 15 residues. Per germline, CDR1 LGHDT and CDR2 YNNKEL (reference sequence). CDR3 protein: CASSPRVDGANVLTF. In DNA form, the CDR3 reads TGTGCCAGCAGCCCGAGGGTTGATGGGGCCAACGTCCTGACTTTC.

This clone was observed once. The CDR3 DNA sequence: TGTGCCAGTAGTATGACTAGCGGGAGCGAGCAGTACTTC. This encodes CASSMTSGSEQYF. The rearrangement joins TRBV19 to TRBJ2-7; 12 positions agree with TRBD2. CDR1 and CDR2 (germline): LNHDA, SQIVND (reference sequence). CDR3 length equals 13 residues. V was clipped by 3 bases and J by 6 bases; unmatched bases: 0.

This clone was counted many times. The chain joins TRBV4-1 to TRBJ1-6; D call uncertain. The CDR3 length is 16 residues. Trimming removed 1 base from V and 5 bases from J, with 12 bases in between. From germline, CDR1 is MGHRA and CDR2 YSYEKL. The CDR3 DNA is TGCGCCAGCAGCCAAGCCCCGGGGATAGATAATTCACCCCTCCACTTT. It translates to CASSQAPGIDNSPLHF.